Below, 14 T cell receptor beta chains from the same sample are listed, as sequenced in a study of shared clonotypes between healthy human individuals. CD8 cells classed as naive were CD45RO-negative and positively selected for CCR7, excluding terminally differentiated effector memory CD45RA+ cells. Sequencing used immunoSEQ multiplex PCR; TCRdb keeps in-frame clones, though not all of them. The data contain hundreds of thousands of clones, around 96% of them singletons. The specimen was naive CD8+ T cells sorted from blood. Receptors were obtained from a woman aged 25-40 years in good health.

This chain connects TRBV5-8 to TRBJ2-7, with 13 bases lining up with TRBD2. Germline lookup yields CDR1 SGHTS and CDR2 YDEGEE. The CDR3 covers 17 residues. The ends lost 1 base at V and 4 bases at J; junction bases unmatched: 8. The DNA for the CDR3 is TGTGCCAGCAGCTTGCCAGGGCAGGGACTAGCGGGATACGAGCAGTACTTC. This encodes CASSLPGQGLAGYEQYF.

The genes are TRBV5-5 and TRBJ2-7; D possibly matches TRBD1 or TRBD2 (5 bases each). Trimming pared 4 bases from V and 3 bases from J, leaving 11 bases between. The CDR3 length is 13 residues. CDR1 SGHKS and CDR2 YYEKEE come from the germline V gene (reference sequence). CDR3 nucleotide sequence: TGTGCCAGCAGCCGCTGGGACGGCTACGAGCAGTACTTC. It encodes CASSRWDGYEQYF.

The V call is TRBV4-2, the J call TRBJ2-7, with TRBD2 identical over 7 bases. This CDR3 has 15 amino acids. CDR1 and CDR2 (germline): LGHNA, YNFKEQ. The V gene end was trimmed by 0 bases and the J gene end by 2 bases; junction bases not matched to a gene: 4. CDR3 sequence (DNA): TGTGCCAGCAGCCAAGATGGGGGACTACCCTACGAGCAGTACTTC. It translates to CASSQDGGLPYEQYF.

About this clone itself: This CDR3 is also generated by other DNA sequences in the sample. The rearrangement uses TRBV6-5 and TRBJ1-1; D unresolved. The CDR3 runs 14 residues. The V end lost 0 bases, the J end lost 1 base, and 6 bases lay between the germline ends. The germline V gene has CDR1 MNHEY and CDR2 SVGAGI. This CDR3 is CASSYSEGNTEAFF. The CDR3 region has the DNA TGTGCCAGCAGTTACTCCGAGGGGAACACTGAAGCTTTCTTT.

On this clone: Other nucleotide sequences in the sample specify the same CDR3. The gene calls are TRBV5-1 and TRBJ2-7; 9 nucleotides align to TRBD2. Germline-derived CDR1 and CDR2 are SGHRS and YFSETQ. The CDR3 totals 13 residues. The trim removed 4 bases at V and 2 bases at J, leaving 1 base unmatched. In DNA, the CDR3 is TGCGCCAGCAGCCTAGCGGGAACCTACGAGCAGTACTTC. As protein: CASSLAGTYEQYF.

The DNA for the CDR3 is TGTGCCAGCAGCCCCGTTCCGGGGCCACACGAGCAGTACTTC. Translation: CASSPVPGPHEQYF. The J gene is TRBJ2-7, the V gene TRBV7-9; D may be TRBD1 or TRBD2 (5 bases each). The CDR3 consists of 14 residues. V was cut by 5 bases and J by 5 bases, with 16 bases left in between. In germline, CDR1 is SEHNR, CDR2 FQNEAQ (reference sequence). Full variable domain (remainder filled in from reference TRBV7-9 and TRBJ2-7): DTGVSQNPRHKITKRGQNVTFRCDPISEHNRLYWYRQTLGQGPEFLTYFQNEAQLEKSRLLSDRFSAERPKGSFSTLEIQRTEQGDSAMYLCASSPVPGPHEQYFGPGTRLTVT.

V and J are TRBV29-1 and TRBJ1-2; tentative D call: TRBD1 (6 bases). V dropped 8 bases and J dropped 2 bases, with 21 bases sitting between them. Germline assignment: CDR1 SQVTM and CDR2 ANQGSEA. The length of the CDR3 is 15 residues. CDR3 loop: CSTERVQGQNYGYTF. As DNA, the CDR3 is TGCAGCACCGAGAGAGTCCAGGGGCAGAACTATGGCTACACCTTC.

The table lists this clone with a count of one. This chain links TRBV7-2 with TRBJ2-7, with TRBD2 as a possible D gene (5 bases). Germline loops: CDR1 SGHTA, CDR2 FQGNSA. This CDR3 region has 14 residues. V dropped 4 bases and J dropped 1 base, with 11 bases sitting between them. CDR3 sequence: CASSYDGKSYEQYF. For the CDR3, the DNA is TGTGCCAGCAGCTACGACGGGAAATCCTACGAGCAGTACTTC.

V usage is TRBV28 and J usage is TRBJ2-2, with no clear D. The CDR3 has 13 residues. In germline, CDR1 is MDHEN, CDR2 SYDVKM. Trimming left V 5 bases short and J 6 bases short, with 10 bases between. The CDR3 bases are TGTGCCAGCAGTACATTGGGTCCCGGGGAGCTGTTTTTT. This sequence encodes CASSTLGPGELFF.

The rearrangement links TRBV5-4 to TRBJ2-3; TRBD2 matches at 7 bases. The CDR3 runs to 19 residues. Germline V gene sequence: CDR1 SGHNT, CDR2 YYREEE (reference sequence). V lost 3 bases, J lost 1 base, and 17 bases stayed unmatched. CDR3 sequence: CASSSVPGGGPRGTDTQYF. As DNA, the CDR3 is TGTGCCAGCAGCTCGGTCCCTGGGGGAGGGCCGAGGGGCACAGATACGCAGTATTTT.

The rearrangement joins TRBV4-2 to TRBJ2-7, with TRBD1 identical over 9 bases. In germline, CDR1 is LGHNA, CDR2 YNFKEQ. V shed 4 bases and J 3 bases; nucleotides not matched to a gene: 4. The CDR3 has 14 amino acids. In DNA, the CDR3 is TGTGCCAGCAGCCCAGGACAGGGGCACTACGAGCAGTACTTC. As protein: CASSPGQGHYEQYF.

The chain uses TRBV28 and TRBJ1-2, with TRBD1 as a possible D gene (5 bases). The CDR3 runs 14 residues. V lost 3 bases, J lost 3 bases, and 11 bases lay in between. Germline CDR1 is MDHEN and CDR2 is SYDVKM. The CDR3 spells CASSFGTGYYGYTF. Here the CDR3 DNA reads TGTGCCAGCAGTTTTGGCACAGGTTACTATGGCTACACCTTC.

This chain uses TRBV7-3 with TRBJ2-3; no clear D. Germline CDR1 and CDR2: SGHTA and FQGTGA. The CDR3 runs to 18 residues. Trimming pared 0 bases from V and 2 bases from J, leaving 18 bases between. The CDR3 DNA follows: TGTGCCAGCAGCTTAACCCCTGGGTTAGGCAAGGACACAGATACGCAGTATTTT. This encodes CASSLTPGLGKDTDTQYF.

The V call is TRBV7-3, the J call TRBJ2-7; weak D call: TRBD2 (6 bases). Looked up from germline, CDR1 is SGHTA and CDR2 is FQGTGA. The CDR3 is 13 residues long. The V gene lost 1 base and the J gene lost 7 bases, with 11 bases spanning the gap. The CDR3 region is CASSLSVRGEQYF. The CDR3, as DNA: TGTGCCAGCAGCTTAAGTGTTCGGGGGGAGCAGTACTTC.